Here is one TCR beta chain with its context. Its matching antigen is unknown. This entry comes from a study of cytomegalovirus exposure and HLA in healthy donors. Study context: Roughly 180 million T cells yielded 110 million or so unique TCR beta sequences in earlier analysis. General observations from the study: Three CMV-associated chains proved CMV antigen-specific in vitro. Later examination showed HLA-associated TCR beta chains had greater clonal expansion than equally common others.

The donors comprised healthy bone marrow donors. Amplification used 60 Vbeta primers and 13 Jbeta primers. Only in-frame clones appear in the TCRdb table, and some are missing; sequencing was by immunoSEQ multiplex PCR. Of 180,000 or so clones listed, 82% are singletons. V was clipped by 3 bases and J by 2 bases; unmatched bases: 3. In germline, CDR1 is SGHNT, CDR2 YYREEE (reference sequence). The CDR3 runs 16 residues. J is TRBJ2-5 and V is TRBV5-4; TRBD2 aligns across 14 bases. This receptor was taken from a woman aged 45-60 years in good health and CMV-seropositive. The sample taken for sequencing was PBMCs. In DNA, the CDR3 is TGTGCCAGCAGCTCTCGACTAGCGGGGGGGCAAGAGACCCAGTACTTC. This gives the protein CASSSRLAGGQETQYF.